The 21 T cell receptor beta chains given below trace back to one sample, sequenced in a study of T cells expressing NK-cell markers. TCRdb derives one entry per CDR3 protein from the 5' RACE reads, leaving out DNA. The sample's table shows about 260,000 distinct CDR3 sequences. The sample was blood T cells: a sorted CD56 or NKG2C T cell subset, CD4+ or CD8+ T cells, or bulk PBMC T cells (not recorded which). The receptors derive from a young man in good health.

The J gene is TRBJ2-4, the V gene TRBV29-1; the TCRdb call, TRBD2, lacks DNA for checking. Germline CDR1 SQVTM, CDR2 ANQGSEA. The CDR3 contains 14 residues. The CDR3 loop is CSVGRGLAKNIQYF. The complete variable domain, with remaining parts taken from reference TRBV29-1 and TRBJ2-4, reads SAVISQKPSRDICQRGTSLTIQCQVDSQVTMMFWYRQQPGQSLTLIATANQGSEATYESGFVIDKFPISRPNLTFSTLTVSNMSPEDSSIYLCSVGRGLAKNIQYFGAGTRLSVL.

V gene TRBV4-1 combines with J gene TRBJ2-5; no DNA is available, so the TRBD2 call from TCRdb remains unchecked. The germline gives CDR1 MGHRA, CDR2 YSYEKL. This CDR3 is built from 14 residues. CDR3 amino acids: CASSQEPGGETQYF.

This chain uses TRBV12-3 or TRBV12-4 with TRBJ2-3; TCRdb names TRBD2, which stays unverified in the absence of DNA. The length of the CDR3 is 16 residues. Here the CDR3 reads CASSSLVAGDTDTQYF.

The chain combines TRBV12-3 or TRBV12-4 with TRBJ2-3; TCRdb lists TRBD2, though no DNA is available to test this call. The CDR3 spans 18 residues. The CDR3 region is CASSLEVAGGFSTDTQYF.

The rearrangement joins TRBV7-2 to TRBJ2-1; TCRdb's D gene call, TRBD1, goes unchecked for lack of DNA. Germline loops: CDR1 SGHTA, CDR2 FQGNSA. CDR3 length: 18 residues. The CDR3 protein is CASSLALTPGSSYNEQFF.

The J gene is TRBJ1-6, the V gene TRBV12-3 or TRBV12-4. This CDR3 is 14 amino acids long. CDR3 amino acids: CASRETRRNSPLHF.

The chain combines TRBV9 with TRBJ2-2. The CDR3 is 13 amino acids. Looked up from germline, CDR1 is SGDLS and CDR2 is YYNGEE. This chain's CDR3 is CASSAAGTGELFF.

The CDR3 loop is CASSYGTGGAGGELFF. This chain connects TRBV5-1 to TRBJ2-2; the D call from TCRdb, TRBD1, cannot be confirmed without DNA. The length of the CDR3 is 16 residues. Germline V gene sequence: CDR1 SGHRS, CDR2 YFSETQ. The entire variable domain, with the rest obtained from reference TRBV5-1 and TRBJ2-2, is as follows: KAGVTQTPRYLIKTRGQQVTLSCSPISGHRSVSWYQQTPGQGLQFLFEYFSETQRNKGNFPGRFSGRQFSNSRSEMNVSTLELGDSALYLCASSYGTGGAGGELFFGEGSRLTVL.

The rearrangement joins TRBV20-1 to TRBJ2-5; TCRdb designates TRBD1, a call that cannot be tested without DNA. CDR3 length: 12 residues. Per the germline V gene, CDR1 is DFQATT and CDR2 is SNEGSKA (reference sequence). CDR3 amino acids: CRTPGLGETQYF.

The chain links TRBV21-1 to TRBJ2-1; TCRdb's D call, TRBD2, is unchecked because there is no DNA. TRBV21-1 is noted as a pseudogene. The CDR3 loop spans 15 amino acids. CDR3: CASSNSSGPTGEQFF.

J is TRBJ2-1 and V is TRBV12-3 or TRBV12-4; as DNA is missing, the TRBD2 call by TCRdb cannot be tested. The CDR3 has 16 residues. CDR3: CASSPSRAAGENEQFF.

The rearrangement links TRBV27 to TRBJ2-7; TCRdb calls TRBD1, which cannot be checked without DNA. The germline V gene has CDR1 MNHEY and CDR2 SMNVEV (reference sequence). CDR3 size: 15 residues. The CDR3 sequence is CASRPIDREKGEQYF.

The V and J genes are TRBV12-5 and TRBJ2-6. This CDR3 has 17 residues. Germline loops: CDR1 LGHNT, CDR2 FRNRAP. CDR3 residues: CASGLGSITSGANVLTF. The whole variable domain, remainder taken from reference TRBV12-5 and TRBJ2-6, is DARVTQTPRHKVTEMGQEVTMRCQPILGHNTVFWYRQTMMQGLELLAYFRNRAPLDDSGMPKDRFSAEMPDATLATLKIQPSEPRDSAVYFCASGLGSITSGANVLTFGAGSRLTVL.

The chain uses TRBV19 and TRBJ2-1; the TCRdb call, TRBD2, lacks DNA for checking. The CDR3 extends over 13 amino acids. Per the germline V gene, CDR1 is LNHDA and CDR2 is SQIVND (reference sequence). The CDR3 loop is CASRSAGYNEQFF.

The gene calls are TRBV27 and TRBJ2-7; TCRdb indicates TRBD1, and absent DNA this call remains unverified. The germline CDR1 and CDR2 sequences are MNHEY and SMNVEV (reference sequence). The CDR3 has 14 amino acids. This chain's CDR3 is CASSQGTGGYEQYF.

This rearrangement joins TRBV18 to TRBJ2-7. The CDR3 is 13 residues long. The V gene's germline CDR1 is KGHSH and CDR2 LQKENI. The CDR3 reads CASSPQASYEQYF.

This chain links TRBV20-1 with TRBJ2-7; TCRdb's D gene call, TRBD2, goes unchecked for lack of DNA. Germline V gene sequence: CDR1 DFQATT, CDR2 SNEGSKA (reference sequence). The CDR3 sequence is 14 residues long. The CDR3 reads CSALDSFQSYEQYF.

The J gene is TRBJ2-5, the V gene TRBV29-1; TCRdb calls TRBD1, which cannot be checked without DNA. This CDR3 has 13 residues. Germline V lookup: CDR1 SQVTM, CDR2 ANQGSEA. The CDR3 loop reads CSVALGGGETQYF.

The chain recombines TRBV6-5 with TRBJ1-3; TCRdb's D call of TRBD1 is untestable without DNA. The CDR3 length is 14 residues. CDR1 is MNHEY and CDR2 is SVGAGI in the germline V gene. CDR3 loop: CASSLGGTGNTIYF.

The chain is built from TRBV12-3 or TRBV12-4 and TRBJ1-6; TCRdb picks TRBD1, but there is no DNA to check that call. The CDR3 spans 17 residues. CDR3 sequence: CASRRRPGLAYNSPLHF.

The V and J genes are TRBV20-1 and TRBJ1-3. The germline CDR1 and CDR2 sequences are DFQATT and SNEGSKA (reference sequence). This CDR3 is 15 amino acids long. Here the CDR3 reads CSARDSKGSGNTIYF.